The source of this T cell receptor beta chain is a study of blood T cell repertoires in COVID-19. The CDR3 consists of 13 residues. J lost 2 bases, V lost 4 bases, and 1 base had no gene match. CDR1 is SNHLY and CDR2 is FYNNEI in the germline V gene. Only in-frame clones appear in the TCRdb table, and some are missing; sequencing was by immunoSEQ multiplex PCR. In the table there are about 80,000 clones, 90% of which are singletons. This receptor was taken from a woman of 80 years or more with active or convalescent COVID-19. The rearrangement uses TRBV2 and TRBJ2-5; TRBD2 matches at 7 bases. The source material was peripheral blood. CDR3 sequence reads: CASSGGLQETQYF. The CDR3 bases are TGTGCCAGCAGTGGGGGACTACAAGAGACCCAGTACTTC.